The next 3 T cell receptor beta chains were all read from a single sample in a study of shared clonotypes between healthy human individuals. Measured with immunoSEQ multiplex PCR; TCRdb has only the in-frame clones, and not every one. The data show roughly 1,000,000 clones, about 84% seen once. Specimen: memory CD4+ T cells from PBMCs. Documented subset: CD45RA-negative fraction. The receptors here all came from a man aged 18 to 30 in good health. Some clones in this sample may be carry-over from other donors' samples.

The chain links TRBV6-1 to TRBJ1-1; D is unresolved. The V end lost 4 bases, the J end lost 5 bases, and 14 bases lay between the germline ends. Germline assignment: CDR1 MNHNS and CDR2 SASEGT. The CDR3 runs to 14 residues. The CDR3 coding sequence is TGTGCCAGCAGTGGGAGGGAGGTTGGAACTGAAGCTTTCTTT. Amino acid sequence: CASSGREVGTEAFF.

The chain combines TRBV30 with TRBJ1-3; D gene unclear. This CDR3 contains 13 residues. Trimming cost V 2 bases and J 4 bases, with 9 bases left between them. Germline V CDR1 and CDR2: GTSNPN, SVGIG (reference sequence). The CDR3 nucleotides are TGTGCCTGGAGTAACTTACAGGGAAACACCATATATTTT. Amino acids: CAWSNLQGNTIYF.

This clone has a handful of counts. In DNA form, the CDR3 reads TGTGCCAGCGGAAGAAGAGACAATCAGCCCCAGCATTTT. It translates to CASGRRDNQPQHF. The V gene is TRBV6-5, the J gene TRBJ1-5; no clear D. CDR1 is MNHEY and CDR2 is SVGAGI in the germline V gene. Trimming removed 8 bases from V and 3 bases from J, with 11 bases in between. The CDR3 length is 13 residues.